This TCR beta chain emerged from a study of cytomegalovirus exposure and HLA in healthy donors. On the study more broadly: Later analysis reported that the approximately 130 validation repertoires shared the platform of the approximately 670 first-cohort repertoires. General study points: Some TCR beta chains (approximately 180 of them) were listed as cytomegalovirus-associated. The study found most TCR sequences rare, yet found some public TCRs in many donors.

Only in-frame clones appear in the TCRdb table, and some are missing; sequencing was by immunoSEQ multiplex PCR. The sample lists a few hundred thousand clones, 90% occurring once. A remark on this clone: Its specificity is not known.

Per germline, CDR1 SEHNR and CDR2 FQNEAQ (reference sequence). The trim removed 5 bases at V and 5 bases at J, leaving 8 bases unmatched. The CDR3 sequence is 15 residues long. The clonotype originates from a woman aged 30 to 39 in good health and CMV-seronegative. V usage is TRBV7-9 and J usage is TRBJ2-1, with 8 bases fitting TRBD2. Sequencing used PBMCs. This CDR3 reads CASSPTSEIHNEQFF. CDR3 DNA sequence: TGTGCCAGCAGCCCGACTAGCGAGATTCACAATGAGCAGTTCTTC. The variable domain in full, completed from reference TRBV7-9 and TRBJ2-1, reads DTGVSQNPRHKITKRGQNVTFRCDPISEHNRLYWYRQTLGQGPEFLTYFQNEAQLEKSRLLSDRFSAERPKGSFSTLEIQRTEQGDSAMYLCASSPTSEIHNEQFFGPGTRLTVL.